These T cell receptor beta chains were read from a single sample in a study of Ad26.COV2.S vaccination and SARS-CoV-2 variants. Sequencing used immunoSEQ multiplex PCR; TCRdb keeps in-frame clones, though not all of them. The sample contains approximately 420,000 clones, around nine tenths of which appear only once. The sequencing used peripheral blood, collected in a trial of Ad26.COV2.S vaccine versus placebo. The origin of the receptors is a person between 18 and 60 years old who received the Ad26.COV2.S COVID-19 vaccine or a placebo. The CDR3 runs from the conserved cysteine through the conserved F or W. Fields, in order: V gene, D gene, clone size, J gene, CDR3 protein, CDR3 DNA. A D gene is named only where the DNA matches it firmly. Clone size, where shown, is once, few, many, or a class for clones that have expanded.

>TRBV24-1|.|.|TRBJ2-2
CATSQNTGELFF
TGTGCCACCAGCCAGAACACCGGGGAGCTGTTTTTT
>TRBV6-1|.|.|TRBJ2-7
CASSEAERAPPYEQYF
TGTGCCAGCAGTGAAGCTGAAAGGGCACCCCCCTACGAGCAGTACTTC
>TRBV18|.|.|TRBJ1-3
CASRLEAGPGNTIYF
TGTGCCAGCCGTCTCGAGGCGGGACCTGGAAACACCATATATTTT
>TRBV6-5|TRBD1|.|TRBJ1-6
CASSYEPGQGSSPLHF
TGTGCCAGCAGCTACGAACCGGGACAGGGGAGTTCACCCCTCCACTTT
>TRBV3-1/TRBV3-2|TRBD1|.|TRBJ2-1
CASSQRDSYNEQFF
TGTGCCAGCAGCCAACGGGACAGCTACAATGAGCAGTTCTTC
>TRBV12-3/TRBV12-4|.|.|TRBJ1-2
CASSRINYGYTF
TGTGCCAGCAGCAGGATTAACTATGGCTACACCTTC
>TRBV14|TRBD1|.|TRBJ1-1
CASSPIQGADTEAFF
TGTGCCAGCAGCCCAATACAGGGGGCGGACACTGAAGCTTTCTTT
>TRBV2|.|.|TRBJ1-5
CASSTQSNQPQHF
TGTGCCAGCAGTACTCAAAGCAATCAGCCCCAGCATTTT
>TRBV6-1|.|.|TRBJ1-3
CASSEGVGRESSGNTIYF
TGTGCCAGCAGTGAAGGGGTGGGACGGGAGAGCTCTGGAAACACCATATATTTT
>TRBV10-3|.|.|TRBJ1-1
CAIRGALGNTEAFF
TGTGCCATCAGAGGGGCCCTGGGGAACACTGAAGCTTTCTTT
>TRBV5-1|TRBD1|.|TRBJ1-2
CASSLAPGQGEGYTF
TGCGCCAGCAGCTTGGCCCCGGGACAGGGAGAAGGCTACACCTTC
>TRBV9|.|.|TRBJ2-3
CASSPWGGGTDTQYF
TGTGCCAGCAGCCCGTGGGGGGGCGGCACAGATACGCAGTATTTT
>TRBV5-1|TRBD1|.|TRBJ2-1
CASSQGVYNEQFF
TGCGCCAGCAGCCAGGGGGTTTACAATGAGCAGTTCTTC
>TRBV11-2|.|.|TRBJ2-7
CASSLGPGGRYEQYF
TGTGCCAGCAGCTTAGGGCCCGGGGGGCGCTACGAGCAGTACTTC
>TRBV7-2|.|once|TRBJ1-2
CASSASFSGRSGYTF
TGTGCCAGCAGCGCGTCTTTTTCGGGGAGATCTGGCTACACCTTC
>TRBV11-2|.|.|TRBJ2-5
CASSLMTGSGETQYF
TGTGCCAGCAGCTTAATGACAGGGAGCGGGGAGACCCAGTACTTC
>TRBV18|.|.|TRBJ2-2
CASSPISAGELFF
TGTGCCAGCTCACCAATCAGCGCCGGGGAGCTGTTTTTT
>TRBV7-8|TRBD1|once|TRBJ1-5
CASSLEGTDGQPQHF
TGTGCCAGCAGCTTAGAAGGGACAGACGGCCAGCCCCAGCATTTT